This passage covers 29 T cell receptor beta chains from one sample sequenced in a study of shared clonotypes between healthy human individuals. Method: immunoSEQ multiplex PCR; TCRdb's copy keeps in-frame clones and lacks some. The repertoire holds fewer than 1.6 million clones, with about 98.5% as singletons. Sequencing was performed on naive CD4+ T cells sorted from blood. The subset denotes: CD45RA+ positively selected. These receptors all stem from a man in his thirties or forties in good health.

The rearrangement uses TRBV5-4 and TRBJ2-2; 12 bases line up with TRBD2. Germline CDR1 and CDR2: SGHNT and YYREEE (reference sequence). V lost 3 bases to trimming and J lost 5 bases; unmatched junction nucleotides: 2. The CDR3 runs 15 residues. CDR3 in amino acids: CASSSSGRGTGELFF. DNA of the CDR3: TGTGCCAGCAGCTCTAGCGGGAGGGGGACCGGGGAGCTGTTTTTT.

V and J are TRBV19 and TRBJ2-1, with TRBD2 identical over 10 bases. CDR3 length equals 16 residues. After removal of 7 bases from V and 8 bases from J, the junction contained 14 bases not matched to a gene. Germline V gene sequence: CDR1 LNHDA, CDR2 SQIVND (reference sequence). The DNA of the CDR3 is TGTGCCAGTACCCGATCTCTAGCGGGAGTCGGCGATGAGCAGTTCTTC. Residues: CASTRSLAGVGDEQFF.

V is TRBV29-1 and J is TRBJ1-2; the D is unclear. Trimming removed 3 bases from V and 6 bases from J, with 5 bases in between. Per the germline V gene, CDR1 is SQVTM and CDR2 is ANQGSEA. This CDR3 has 10 amino acids. In DNA form, the CDR3 reads TGCAGCGTTGAGAAAGATGGCTACACCTTC. Residues: CSVEKDGYTF.

The chain employs TRBV5-8 and TRBJ1-5, with unresolved D. The germline gives CDR1 SGHTS, CDR2 YDEGEE. The length of the CDR3 is 15 residues. V was trimmed by 2 bases and J by 4 bases, leaving 13 bases between them. The CDR3 DNA sequence: TGTGCCAGCAGCTTTGCGACGAAGGCGAATCAGCCCCAGCATTTT. This gives the protein CASSFATKANQPQHF.

The chain employs TRBV15 and TRBJ1-5, with D uncertain. Trimming took off 0 bases at V and 0 bases at J, with 12 bases between the two ends. Germline CDR1 and CDR2: LNHNV and YYDKDF (reference sequence). The CDR3 sequence is 17 residues long. The CDR3 here is CATSRDLRSYSNQPQHF. As DNA, the CDR3 is TGTGCCACCAGCAGAGATCTCCGGTCATATAGCAATCAGCCCCAGCATTTT.

V and J are TRBV7-2 and TRBJ2-3; 11 nucleotides match TRBD2. The V gene end was trimmed by 6 bases and the J gene end by 4 bases; junction bases not matched to a gene: 6. Germline V gene lookup returns CDR1 SGHTA and CDR2 FQGNSA. The CDR3 runs 15 residues. The CDR3 coding sequence is TGTGCCAGCAGATCGATAGCGGGAGGGCCAGATACGCAGTATTTT. It yields the protein CASRSIAGGPDTQYF.

The gene calls are TRBV6-5 and TRBJ2-7; 7 bases agree with TRBD1. The germline V gene has CDR1 MNHEY and CDR2 SVGAGI. The CDR3 covers 14 residues. Trimming removed 6 bases from V and 6 bases from J; junction bases left unmatched: 11. DNA for the CDR3: TGTGCCAGCAGACCGACAGGGAATTTGGGCGAGCAGTACTTC. It translates to CASRPTGNLGEQYF.

This clone appeared a single time. The chain recombines TRBV18 with TRBJ1-3, with D unresolved. The CDR3 length is 14 residues. The germline V gene encodes CDR1 KGHSH and CDR2 LQKENI. Trimming stripped 3 bases from V and 8 bases from J, with 14 bases between. CDR3 protein: CASSPINVDDTIYF. CDR3 bases: TGTGCCAGCTCACCCATAAATGTGGATGACACCATATATTTT.

The rearrangement uses TRBV25-1 and TRBJ2-7; TRBD1 is a possible D gene (6 bases). V was pared by 1 base and J by 1 base, with 8 bases between. The CDR3 consists of 14 residues. CDR1 is MGHDK and CDR2 is SYGVNS in the germline V gene. The CDR3: CASSESGVSYEQYF. The DNA for the CDR3 is TGTGCCAGCAGTGAATCAGGGGTTTCCTACGAGCAGTACTTC.

The chain couples TRBV15 to TRBJ1-2; D not resolved. Germline CDR1 and CDR2: LNHNV and YYDKDF (reference sequence). V was cut by 1 base and J by 6 bases, with 9 bases left in between. The CDR3 consists of 13 residues. The CDR3 coding sequence is TGTGCCACCAGCAGAGGAGGGTACGATGGCTACACCTTC. Translating it yields CATSRGGYDGYTF.

The CDR3 DNA sequence: TGCGCCAGCAGCCAATTCGCGGCTAGCGCGTACCAAGAGACCCAGTACTTC. Amino acids: CASSQFAASAYQETQYF. The genes are TRBV4-3 and TRBJ2-5; TRBD2 is a possible D gene (6 bases). The CDR3 is 17 amino acids. Germline CDR1 is LGHNA and CDR2 is YSLEER. V was trimmed by 2 bases and J by 0 bases, leaving 16 bases between them.

V and J are TRBV20-1 and TRBJ2-1; a weak D match, TRBD2 (5 bases). The germline V gene encodes CDR1 DFQATT and CDR2 SNEGSKA (reference sequence). Trimming left V 7 bases short and J 5 bases short, with 6 bases between. The CDR3 totals 10 residues. The CDR3 reads CSGADNEQFF. CDR3 bases: TGCAGTGGAGCGGACAATGAGCAGTTCTTC.

CDR3 region: CASSRRIPGLGDNEQFF. The CDR3 DNA is TGTGCCAGCAGCCGTAGGATACCGGGACTAGGTGACAATGAGCAGTTCTTC. The rearrangement uses TRBV5-5 and TRBJ2-1; 8 nucleotides agree with TRBD2. This CDR3 has 17 residues. After removal of 4 bases from V and 5 bases from J, the junction contained 14 bases not matched to a gene. The germline CDR1 and CDR2 sequences are SGHKS and YYEKEE (reference sequence).

The CDR3 DNA reads as TGCGCCAGCAGCTTGCAGGGGGCCGGAGTCTCTGGGGCCAACGTCCTGACTTTC. Its protein product is CASSLQGAGVSGANVLTF. This sequence joins TRBV5-1 and TRBJ2-6; 8 positions match TRBD1. The V and J ends lost 1 base and 0 bases, in that order; junction bases with no gene match: 6. This CDR3 has 18 residues. Germline lookup yields CDR1 SGHRS and CDR2 YFSETQ.

This clone was recorded only once. V usage is TRBV9 and J usage is TRBJ2-1; TRBD2 matches 7 bases. The CDR3 has 16 amino acids. The V segment lost 0 bases and the J segment 4 bases; nucleotides outside the gene matches: 7. Germline-derived CDR1 and CDR2 are SGDLS and YYNGEE. As DNA, the CDR3 is TGTGCCAGCAGCGTAGACGGGGCGGGGGAGTACAATGAGCAGTTCTTC. It specifies CASSVDGAGEYNEQFF.

The chain carries TRBV11-2 and TRBJ2-1; 7 nucleotides match TRBD2. This CDR3 has 13 amino acids. CDR1 SGHAT and CDR2 FQNNGV come from the germline V gene. V dropped 7 bases and J dropped 2; count of bases not matched to a gene: 2. The CDR3 here is CASKGGTYNEQFF. CDR3 nucleotides: TGTGCCAGCAAGGGAGGGACCTACAATGAGCAGTTCTTC. Complete variable domain (other parts from reference TRBV11-2 and TRBJ2-1): EAGVAQSPRYKIIEKRQSVAFWCNPISGHATLYWYQQILGQGPKLLIQFQNNGVVDDSQLPKDRFSAERLKGVDSTLKIQPAKLEDSAVYLCASKGGTYNEQFFGPGTRLTVL.

This clone was detected only once. This chain joins TRBV10-3 and TRBJ2-3; D gene uncertain. The CDR3 consists of 17 residues. Germline V lookup: CDR1 ENHRY, CDR2 SYGVKD. Trimming cost V 3 bases and J 2 bases, with 18 bases left between them. CDR3: CAISDLSTGGLTDTQYF. For the CDR3, the DNA is TGTGCCATCAGTGACCTCTCTACGGGCGGTCTCACAGATACGCAGTATTTT.

The chain combines TRBV6-1 with TRBJ2-7; D is possibly TRBD2 (6 bases). The CDR3 totals 15 residues. Germline V gene sequence: CDR1 MNHNS, CDR2 SASEGT. Trimming took 0 bases from V and 4 from J, leaving 13 bases between them. The CDR3 nucleotides read TGTGCCAGCAGTGAAGCGGCGGGACCCACGTACGAGCAGTACTTC. This gives the protein CASSEAAGPTYEQYF.

The chain links TRBV28 to TRBJ2-5, with D possibly matching TRBD2 (5 bases). V dropped 2 bases and J dropped 2 bases, with 15 bases sitting between them. The CDR3 length is 16 residues. From germline, CDR1 is MDHEN and CDR2 SYDVKM. Written as DNA, the CDR3 is TGTGCCAGCAGTTTAGAGGGCTTACTCCCGCAAGAGACCCAGTACTTC. Residues: CASSLEGLLPQETQYF. Drawing the rest from reference TRBV28 and TRBJ2-5, the complete variable domain is DVKVTQSSRYLVKRTGEKVFLECVQDMDHENMFWYRQDPGLGLRLIYFSYDVKMKEKGDIPEGYSVSREKKERFSLILESASTNQTSMYLCASSLEGLLPQETQYFGPGTRLLVL.

The rearrangement joins TRBV28 to TRBJ1-1, with D unresolved. CDR1 and CDR2 from the germline V gene are MDHEN and SYDVKM. Trimming removed 7 bases from V and 0 bases from J, with 9 bases in between. The CDR3 runs to 13 residues. The CDR3: CASTSSMNTEAFF. The CDR3 coding sequence is TGTGCCAGCACTTCGAGTATGAACACTGAAGCTTTCTTT. The full variable domain, its missing parts supplied by reference TRBV28 and TRBJ1-1, is DVKVTQSSRYLVKRTGEKVFLECVQDMDHENMFWYRQDPGLGLRLIYFSYDVKMKEKGDIPEGYSVSREKKERFSLILESASTNQTSMYLCASTSSMNTEAFFGQGTRLTVV.

V and J are TRBV5-6 and TRBJ2-7, with 11 bases aligning to TRBD2. Germline V gives CDR1 SGHDT, CDR2 YYEEEE. With V trimmed by 4 bases and J by 4 bases, 19 bases remained unmatched. The CDR3 has 19 residues. As DNA, the CDR3 is TGTGCCAGCAGCGGAAATCTCCACCTGTACGGGACTAGCGGTTACGAGCAGTACTTC. Amino acid sequence: CASSGNLHLYGTSGYEQYF.

The rearrangement uses TRBV7-9 and TRBJ2-7; D remains unclear. V lost 0 bases, J lost 4 bases, and 19 bases lay in between. From germline, CDR1 is SEHNR and CDR2 FQNEAQ (reference sequence). The CDR3 spans 17 residues. The CDR3 DNA sequence: TGTGCCAGCAGCTTAGCCCCTATCCCCGCCAAGGGATACGAGCAGTACTTC. This encodes CASSLAPIPAKGYEQYF.

The gene calls are TRBV9 and TRBJ2-5; D may be TRBD2 (5 bases). Germline CDR1 SGDLS, CDR2 YYNGEE. Trimming cost V 7 bases and J 5 bases, with 21 bases left between them. The CDR3 has 15 residues. The CDR3 loop is CASGLGEGREETQYF. DNA for the CDR3: TGTGCCAGCGGCCTTGGCGAGGGAAGGGAGGAGACCCAGTACTTC.

The chain couples TRBV28 to TRBJ2-7; 12 nucleotides line up with TRBD2. The CDR3 extends over 16 amino acids. Germline V gives CDR1 MDHEN, CDR2 SYDVKM. With V trimmed by 5 bases and J by 2 bases, 7 bases remained unmatched. The CDR3 coding sequence is TGTGCCAGCAGTATCATTCTAGCGGGAGGGACCTACGAGCAGTACTTC. Encoded protein: CASSIILAGGTYEQYF.

V is TRBV2 and J is TRBJ1-4; D might be TRBD1 (5 bases). Germline V CDR1 and CDR2: SNHLY, FYNNEI. The CDR3 has 14 amino acids. Trimming took 11 bases from V and 0 from J, leaving 13 bases between them. The CDR3 region has the DNA TGTGCCGGCGAAGGGGTTGCAACTAATGAAAAACTGTTTTTT. The encoded protein is CAGEGVATNEKLFF.

The chain is built from TRBV28 and TRBJ2-7; 16 nucleotides agree with TRBD2. This CDR3 is 19 amino acids long. V lost 4 bases, J lost 1 base, and 10 bases stayed unmatched. From germline, CDR1 is MDHEN and CDR2 SYDVKM. The CDR3: CASSSGTSGRAARSYEQYF. Written as DNA, the CDR3 is TGTGCCAGCAGTTCCGGGACTAGCGGGAGGGCCGCACGTTCCTACGAGCAGTACTTC.

The rearrangement links TRBV9 to TRBJ2-1, with 11 nucleotides matching TRBD2. The V gene's germline CDR1 is SGDLS and CDR2 YYNGEE. The CDR3 contains 15 residues. With 2 bases clipped from V and 6 bases from J, the junction kept 4 bases outside the gene matches. The CDR3 DNA follows: TGTGCCAGCAGCGTCCTAGCGGGAGGATCCAATGAGCAGTTCTTC. Its protein is CASSVLAGGSNEQFF.

The chain couples TRBV27 to TRBJ2-7; TRBD2 matches at 8 bases. CDR3 length: 15 residues. The V and J ends lost 3 bases and 0 bases, in that order; junction bases with no gene match: 4. The germline CDR1 and CDR2 sequences are MNHEY and SMNVEV (reference sequence). Here the CDR3 reads CASSLRGRPSYEQYF. In nucleotides, the CDR3 is TGTGCCAGCAGTTTGCGCGGGAGGCCCTCCTACGAGCAGTACTTC.

This sequence joins TRBV6-1 and TRBJ2-2; 9 bases line up with TRBD2. V lost 6 bases to trimming and J lost 6 bases; unmatched junction nucleotides: 8. The CDR3 runs 15 residues. Germline-derived CDR1 and CDR2 are MNHNS and SASEGT. The DNA for the CDR3 is TGTGCCAGCAGCCAGACTAGCGGATATGCCGGGGAGCTGTTTTTT. It is translated as CASSQTSGYAGELFF.